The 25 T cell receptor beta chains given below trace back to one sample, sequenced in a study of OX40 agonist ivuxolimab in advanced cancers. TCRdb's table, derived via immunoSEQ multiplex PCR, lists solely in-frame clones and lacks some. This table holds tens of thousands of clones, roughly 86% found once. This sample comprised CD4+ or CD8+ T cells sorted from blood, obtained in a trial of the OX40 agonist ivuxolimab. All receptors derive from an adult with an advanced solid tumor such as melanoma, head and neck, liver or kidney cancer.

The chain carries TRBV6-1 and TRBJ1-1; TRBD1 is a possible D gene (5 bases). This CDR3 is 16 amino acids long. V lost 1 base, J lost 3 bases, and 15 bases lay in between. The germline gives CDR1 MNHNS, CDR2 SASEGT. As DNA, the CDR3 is TGTGCCAGCAGTGAAGGTTTGGACACTTGGGACACTGAAGCTTTCTTT. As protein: CASSEGLDTWDTEAFF.

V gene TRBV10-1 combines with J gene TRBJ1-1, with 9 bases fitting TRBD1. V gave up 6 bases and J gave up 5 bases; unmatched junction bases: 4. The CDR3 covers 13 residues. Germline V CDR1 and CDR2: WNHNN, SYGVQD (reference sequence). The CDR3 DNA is TGCGCCAGCAGGAGGACAGGGGAGACTGAAGCTTTCTTT. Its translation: CASRRTGETEAFF.

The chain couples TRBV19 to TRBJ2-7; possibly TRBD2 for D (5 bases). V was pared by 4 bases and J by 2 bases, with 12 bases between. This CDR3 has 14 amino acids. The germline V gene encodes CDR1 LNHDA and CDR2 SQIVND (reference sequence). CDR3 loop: CASSTSLYTYEQYF. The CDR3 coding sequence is TGTGCCAGTAGTACTAGCCTCTATACCTACGAGCAGTACTTC.

The CDR3 nucleotides read TGTGCCAGCAGCTTGTACAGGGACGAGCAGTACTTC. It is translated as CASSLYRDEQYF. The chain uses TRBV5-5 and TRBJ2-7; a weak D match, TRBD1 (6 bases). This CDR3 contains 12 residues. Trimming left V 1 base short and J 5 bases short, with 7 bases between. The germline CDR1 and CDR2 sequences are SGHKS and YYEKEE (reference sequence). The full variable domain, with the rest looked up from reference TRBV5-5 and TRBJ2-7, is DAGVTQSPTHLIKTRGQQVTLRCSPISGHKSVSWYQQVLGQGPQFIFQYYEKEERGRGNFPDRFSARQFPNYSSELNVNALLLGDSALYLCASSLYRDEQYFGPGTRLTVT.

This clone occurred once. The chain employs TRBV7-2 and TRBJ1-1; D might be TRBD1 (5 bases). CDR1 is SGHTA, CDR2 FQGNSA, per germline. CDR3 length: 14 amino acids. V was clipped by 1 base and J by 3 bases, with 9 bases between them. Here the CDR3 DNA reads TGTGCCAGCAGCTTAGTGGGGGGTTACACTGAAGCTTTCTTT. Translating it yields CASSLVGGYTEAFF.

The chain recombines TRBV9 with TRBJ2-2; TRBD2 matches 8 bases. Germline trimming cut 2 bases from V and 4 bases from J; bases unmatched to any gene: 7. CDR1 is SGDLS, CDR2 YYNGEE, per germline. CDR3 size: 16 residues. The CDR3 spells CASSVAPGGSTGELFF. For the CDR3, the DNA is TGTGCCAGCAGCGTCGCCCCGGGGGGGAGCACCGGGGAGCTGTTTTTT.

The CDR3 region has the DNA TGTGCCAGCAGAAGGGACAGGGGGCAATTTCGGTATGGCTACACCTTC. As protein: CASRRDRGQFRYGYTF. The rearrangement uses TRBV6-6 and TRBJ1-2; TRBD1 agrees at 12 bases. Germline values: CDR1 MNHNY, CDR2 SVGAGI (reference sequence). After removal of 6 bases from V and 5 bases from J, the junction contained 10 bases not matched to a gene. This CDR3 spans 16 amino acids.

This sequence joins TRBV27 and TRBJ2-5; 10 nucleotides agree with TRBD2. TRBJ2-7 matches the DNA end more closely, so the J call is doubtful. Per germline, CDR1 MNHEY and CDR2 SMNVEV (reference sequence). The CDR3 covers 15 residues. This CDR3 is CASSSTSGDTYEQYF. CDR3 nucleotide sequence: TGTGCCAGCAGTTCCACTAGCGGGGACACCTACGAGCAGTACTTC.

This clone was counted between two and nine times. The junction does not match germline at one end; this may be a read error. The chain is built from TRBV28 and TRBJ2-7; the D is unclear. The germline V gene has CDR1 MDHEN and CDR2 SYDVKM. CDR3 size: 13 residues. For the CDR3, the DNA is TGTGCCAGCAGTGAGAACCCGGACCAGCCCAATGACTTC. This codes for CASSENPDQPNDF.

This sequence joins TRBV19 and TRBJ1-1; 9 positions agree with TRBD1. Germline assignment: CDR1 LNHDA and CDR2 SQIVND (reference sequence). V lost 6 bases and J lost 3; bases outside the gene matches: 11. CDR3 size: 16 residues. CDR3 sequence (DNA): TGTGCCAGTAGACCTCGGGACAGGGCTGGGTACACTGAAGCTTTCTTT. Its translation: CASRPRDRAGYTEAFF.

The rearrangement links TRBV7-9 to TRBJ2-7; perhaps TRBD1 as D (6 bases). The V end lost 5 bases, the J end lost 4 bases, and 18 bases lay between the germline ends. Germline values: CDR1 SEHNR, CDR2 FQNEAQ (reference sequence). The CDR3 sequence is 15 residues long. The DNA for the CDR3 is TGTGCCAGCAGCAAAAGCCGGGACAAAGCTTACGAGCAGTACTTC. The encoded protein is CASSKSRDKAYEQYF.

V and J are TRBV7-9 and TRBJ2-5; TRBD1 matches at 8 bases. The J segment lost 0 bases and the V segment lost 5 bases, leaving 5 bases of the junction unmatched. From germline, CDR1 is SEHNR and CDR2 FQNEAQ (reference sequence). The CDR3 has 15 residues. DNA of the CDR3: TGTGCCAGCAGCCAGGGACAGGCACACCAAGAGACCCAGTACTTC. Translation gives CASSQGQAHQETQYF.

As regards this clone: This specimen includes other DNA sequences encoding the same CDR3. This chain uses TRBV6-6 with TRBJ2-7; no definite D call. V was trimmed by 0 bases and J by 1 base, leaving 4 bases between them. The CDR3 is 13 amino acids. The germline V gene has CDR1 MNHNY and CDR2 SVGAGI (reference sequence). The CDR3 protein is CASSYSSSYEQYF. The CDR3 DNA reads TGTGCCAGCAGTTACTCTAGTTCCTACGAGCAGTACTTC.

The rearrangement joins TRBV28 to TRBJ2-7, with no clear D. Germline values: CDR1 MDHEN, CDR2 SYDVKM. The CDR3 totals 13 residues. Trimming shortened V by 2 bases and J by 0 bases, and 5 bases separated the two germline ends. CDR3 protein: CASSLPASYEQYF. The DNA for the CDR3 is TGTGCCAGCAGTTTACCGGCCTCCTACGAGCAGTACTTC.

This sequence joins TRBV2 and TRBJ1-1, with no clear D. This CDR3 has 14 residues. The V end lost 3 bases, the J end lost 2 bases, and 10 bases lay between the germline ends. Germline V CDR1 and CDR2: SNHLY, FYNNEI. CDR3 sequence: CASSERADNTEAFF. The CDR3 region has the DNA TGTGCCAGCAGTGAGCGGGCTGACAACACTGAAGCTTTCTTT.

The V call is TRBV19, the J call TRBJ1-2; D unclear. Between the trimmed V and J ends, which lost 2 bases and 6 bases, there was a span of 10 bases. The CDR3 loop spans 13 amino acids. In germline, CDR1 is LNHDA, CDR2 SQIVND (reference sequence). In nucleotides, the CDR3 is TGTGCCAGTAGTATAATGGGTTATGATGGCTACACCTTC. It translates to CASSIMGYDGYTF.

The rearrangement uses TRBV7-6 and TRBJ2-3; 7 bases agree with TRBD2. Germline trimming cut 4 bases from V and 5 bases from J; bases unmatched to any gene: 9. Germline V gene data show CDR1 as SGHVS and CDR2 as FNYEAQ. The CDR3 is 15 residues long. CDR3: CASSWEGGQGDTQYF. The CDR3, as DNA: TGTGCCAGCAGCTGGGAGGGAGGGCAAGGAGATACGCAGTATTTT.

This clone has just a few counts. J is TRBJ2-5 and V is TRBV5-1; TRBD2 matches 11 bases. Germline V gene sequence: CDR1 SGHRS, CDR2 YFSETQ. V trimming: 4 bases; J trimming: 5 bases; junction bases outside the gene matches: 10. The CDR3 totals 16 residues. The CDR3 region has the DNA TGCGCCAGCAGCATAGGGACTAGCGGACCTCCGGAGACCCAGTACTTC. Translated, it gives CASSIGTSGPPETQYF.

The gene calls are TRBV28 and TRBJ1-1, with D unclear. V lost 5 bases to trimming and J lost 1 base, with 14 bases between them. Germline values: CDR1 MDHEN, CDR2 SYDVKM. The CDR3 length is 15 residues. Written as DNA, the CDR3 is TGTGCCAGCAGTACCGCAGCTCTAGGGAACACTGAAGCTTTCTTT. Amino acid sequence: CASSTAALGNTEAFF.

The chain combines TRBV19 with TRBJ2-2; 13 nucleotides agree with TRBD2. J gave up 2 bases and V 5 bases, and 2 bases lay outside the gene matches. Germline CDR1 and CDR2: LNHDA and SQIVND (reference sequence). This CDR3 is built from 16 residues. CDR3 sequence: CASSSGLAGNTGELFF. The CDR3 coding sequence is TGTGCCAGTAGTTCGGGACTAGCGGGAAACACCGGGGAGCTGTTTTTT.

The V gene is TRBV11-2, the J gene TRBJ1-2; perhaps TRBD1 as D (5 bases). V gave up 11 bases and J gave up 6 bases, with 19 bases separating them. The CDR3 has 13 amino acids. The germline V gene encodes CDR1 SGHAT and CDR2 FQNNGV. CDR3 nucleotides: TGTGCCTCGTTGGGGGAACTAGGTGATGGCTACACCTTC. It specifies CASLGELGDGYTF.

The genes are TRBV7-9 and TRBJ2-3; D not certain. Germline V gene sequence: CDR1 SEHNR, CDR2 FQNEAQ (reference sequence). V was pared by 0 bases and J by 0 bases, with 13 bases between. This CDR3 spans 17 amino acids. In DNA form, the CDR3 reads TGTGCCAGCAGCTTAGCCCCCAGCCGACATAGCACAGATACGCAGTATTTT. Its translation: CASSLAPSRHSTDTQYF. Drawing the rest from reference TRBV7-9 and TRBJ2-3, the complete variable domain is DTGVSQNPRHKITKRGQNVTFRCDPISEHNRLYWYRQTLGQGPEFLTYFQNEAQLEKSRLLSDRFSAERPKGSFSTLEIQRTEQGDSAMYLCASSLAPSRHSTDTQYFGPGTRLTVL.

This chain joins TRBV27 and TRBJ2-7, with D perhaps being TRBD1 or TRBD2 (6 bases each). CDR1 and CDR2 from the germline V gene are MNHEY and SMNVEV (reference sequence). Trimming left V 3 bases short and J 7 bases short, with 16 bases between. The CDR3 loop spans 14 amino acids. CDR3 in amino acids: CASSFEEGVGEQYF. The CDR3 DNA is TGTGCCAGCAGTTTCGAGGAGGGGGTTGGAGAGCAGTACTTC.

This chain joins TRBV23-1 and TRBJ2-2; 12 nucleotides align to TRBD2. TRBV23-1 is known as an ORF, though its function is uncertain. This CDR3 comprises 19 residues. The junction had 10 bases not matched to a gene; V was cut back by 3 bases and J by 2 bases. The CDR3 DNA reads TGCGCCAGCAGTCAGGCTTGGACGACTAGCGGGAGAAACACCGGGGAGCTGTTTTTT. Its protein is CASSQAWTTSGRNTGELFF.

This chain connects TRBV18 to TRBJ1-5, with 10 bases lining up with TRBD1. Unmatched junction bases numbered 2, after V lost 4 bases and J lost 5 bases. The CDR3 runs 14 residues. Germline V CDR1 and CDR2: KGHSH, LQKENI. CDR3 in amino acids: CASSLTGGDQPQHF. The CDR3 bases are TGTGCCAGCTCACTGACAGGGGGCGATCAGCCCCAGCATTTT.